The clone carrying this TCR beta chain was seen a single time. Its antigen is unidentified. Per the germline V gene, CDR1 is WSHSY and CDR2 is SAAADI. V was cut by 3 bases and J by 4 bases, with 6 bases left in between. The CDR3 totals 12 residues. Sorted subsets were amplified in replicate PCRs using about 210 ng DNA, 25,000 to 30,000 T cell genomes. TCRdb keeps only in-frame clones here, not all; method: immunoSEQ multiplex PCR. The data show about 1 million clones, with around 75% seen just once and nearly 1.5% held by the top ten. This specimen comes from a study of shared clonotypes between healthy human individuals. Across the study: Per-donor plates numbered three CD4 naive, three CD4 memory, two CD8 naive and one CD8 memory.

General observations from the study: In general, naive subsets displayed greater estimated richness than memory subsets did.

Donors had no recently reported acute infections or vaccinations and were HIV-negative. This rearrangement joins TRBV10-2 to TRBJ2-5; D gene ambiguous. This TCR was sampled from a man between 18 and 35 years old in good health. Sequencing was performed on memory CD4+ T cells sorted from blood. Subset specified: CD45RA-negative fraction. The CDR3 region has the DNA TGCGCCAGCAGTGATTCGGTAGAGACCCAGTACTTC. This sequence encodes CASSDSVETQYF.